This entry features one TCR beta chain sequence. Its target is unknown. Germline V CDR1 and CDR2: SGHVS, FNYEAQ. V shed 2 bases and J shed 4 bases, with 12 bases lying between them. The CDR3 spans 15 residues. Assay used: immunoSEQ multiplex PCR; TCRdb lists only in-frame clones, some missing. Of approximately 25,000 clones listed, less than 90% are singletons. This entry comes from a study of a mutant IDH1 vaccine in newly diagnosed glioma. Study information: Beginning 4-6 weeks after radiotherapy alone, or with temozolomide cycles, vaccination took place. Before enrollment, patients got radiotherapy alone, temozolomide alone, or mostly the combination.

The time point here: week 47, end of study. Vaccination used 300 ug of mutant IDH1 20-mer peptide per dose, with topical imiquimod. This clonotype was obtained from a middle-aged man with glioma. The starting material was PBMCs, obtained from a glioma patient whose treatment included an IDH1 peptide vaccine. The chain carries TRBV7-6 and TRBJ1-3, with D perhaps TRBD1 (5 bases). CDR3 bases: TGTGCCAGCAGCTTAAGTAGGGGTCTGGGAAACACCATATATTTT. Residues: CASSLSRGLGNTIYF.